This is a list of T cell receptor beta chains from one sample in a study of cytomegalovirus exposure and HLA in healthy donors. Clones were sequenced by immunoSEQ multiplex PCR, and TCRdb holds only the in-frame ones, with some missing. The repertoire holds more than 150,000 clones, 77% seen once, with roughly 1.5% in the top ten. Sequencing was carried out using PBMCs. Receptors originate from a man between 18 and 29 years old in good health and CMV-seronegative. CDR3s include the opening cysteine and the closing phenylalanine or tryptophan.

j_gene: TRBJ1-2
v_gene: TRBV7-9
CDR3aa: CSSSLGTGFPNYGYTF

j_gene: TRBJ2-7
v_gene: TRBV11-2
CDR3aa: CASRLAGGLLYEQYF

j_gene: TRBJ2-3
v_gene: TRBV21-1
CDR3aa: CASSTGLAGAPTSTDTQYF

j_gene: TRBJ1-5
v_gene: TRBV19
CDR3aa: CASSKQVSNQPQHF

j_gene: TRBJ1-5
v_gene: TRBV5-6
CDR3aa: CASSRRTGLIAPQHF

j_gene: TRBJ1-2
v_gene: TRBV7-2
CDR3aa: CASSPGQARKNYGYTF

j_gene: TRBJ1-1
v_gene: TRBV5-1
CDR3aa: CASSLLTGPPEAFF

j_gene: TRBJ1-5
v_gene: TRBV27
CDR3aa: CASSLKVGGTGVLHQPQHF

j_gene: TRBJ2-5
v_gene: TRBV4-1
CDR3aa: CASSGQVQETQYF

j_gene: TRBJ1-2
v_gene: TRBV30
CDR3aa: CAWSVPGAYGYTF

j_gene: TRBJ2-6
v_gene: TRBV27
CDR3aa: CASSAQGARSGANVLTF

j_gene: TRBJ2-2
v_gene: TRBV27
CDR3aa: CASSHYERFANTGELFF

j_gene: TRBJ2-5
v_gene: TRBV25-1
CDR3aa: CASSGDWKETQYF

j_gene: TRBJ2-4
v_gene: TRBV5-8
CDR3aa: CASRYFSGLKNIQYF

j_gene: TRBJ2-5
v_gene: TRBV4-3
CDR3aa: CASSQVPEEGEGEETQYF

j_gene: TRBJ1-4
v_gene: TRBV2
CDR3aa: CASRRQGLGEKLFF

j_gene: TRBJ2-7
v_gene: TRBV29-1
CDR3aa: CSADGGPAYEQYF

j_gene: TRBJ1-1
v_gene: TRBV7-9
CDR3aa: CASSSRTGGNTEAFF

j_gene: TRBJ2-3
v_gene: TRBV9
CDR3aa: CASTRSEHYTDTQYF

j_gene: TRBJ2-7
v_gene: TRBV4-3
CDR3aa: CASSQGAPAGAYEQYF

j_gene: TRBJ2-3
v_gene: TRBV9
CDR3aa: CASSARGKTDTQYF

j_gene: TRBJ2-2
v_gene: TRBV7-2
CDR3aa: CASSLGTVQTGELFF

j_gene: TRBJ2-5
v_gene: TRBV7-9
CDR3aa: CASSRAGEGQETQYF

j_gene: TRBJ2-5
v_gene: TRBV6-6
CDR3aa: CASTDTSGGGEETQYF

j_gene: TRBJ2-1
v_gene: TRBV27
CDR3aa: CASRGWTGVYNEQFF

j_gene: TRBJ1-1
v_gene: TRBV29-1
CDR3aa: CSDLPRGRHAEAFF

j_gene: TRBJ2-7
v_gene: TRBV28
CDR3aa: CASSSRAGGLLEQYF

j_gene: TRBJ1-1
v_gene: TRBV30
CDR3aa: CAWSVGQGATEAFF

j_gene: TRBJ2-1
v_gene: TRBV27
CDR3aa: CASSFDRVNNEQFF

j_gene: TRBJ2-1
v_gene: TRBV5-8
CDR3aa: CASSYQASSYNEQFF

j_gene: TRBJ1-2
v_gene: TRBV5-8
CDR3aa: CASSLGQGYYGYTF

j_gene: TRBJ1-2
v_gene: TRBV6-5
CDR3aa: CASSYGTGGVSGYTF

j_gene: TRBJ2-7
v_gene: TRBV10-3
CDR3aa: CAINSGTGPHEQYF

j_gene: TRBJ1-3
v_gene: TRBV14
CDR3aa: CANDLWDIGNTIYF

j_gene: TRBJ2-4
v_gene: TRBV7-9
CDR3aa: CASSLTGTGDSNIQYF

j_gene: TRBJ2-3
v_gene: TRBV5-1
CDR3aa: CASSQRKYTDTQYF

j_gene: TRBJ2-7
v_gene: TRBV7-7
CDR3aa: CASSLGGRLAGEGHEQYF

j_gene: TRBJ2-3
v_gene: TRBV6-1
CDR3aa: CASSPPGGRGDTQYF

j_gene: TRBJ2-7
v_gene: TRBV5-6
CDR3aa: CASSAWDRGYNEQYF

j_gene: TRBJ2-1
v_gene: TRBV10-2
CDR3aa: CASGFSLAAPYNEQFF

j_gene: TRBJ1-1
v_gene: TRBV15
CDR3aa: CATSRVGARQAFF

j_gene: TRBJ2-7
v_gene: TRBV6-1
CDR3aa: CASRSLTGNHEQYF

j_gene: TRBJ1-2
v_gene: TRBV5-6
CDR3aa: CASSLDLGRGGYTF

j_gene: .
v_gene: TRBV30
CDR3aa: CAWSSAGFYEQYF

j_gene: TRBJ2-3
v_gene: TRBV2
CDR3aa: CASRRERDIGTDTQYF

j_gene: TRBJ1-2
v_gene: TRBV7-2
CDR3aa: CASSPGQGAPHYGYTF

j_gene: TRBJ2-1
v_gene: TRBV28
CDR3aa: CASSLGGGAGPQFF

j_gene: TRBJ2-1
v_gene: TRBV6-6
CDR3aa: CASSYSSGRARNEQFF

j_gene: TRBJ1-2
v_gene: TRBV5-4
CDR3aa: CASSSGGLGDGYTF

j_gene: TRBJ2-7
v_gene: TRBV19
CDR3aa: CASSDRGRTDEQYF

j_gene: TRBJ1-4
v_gene: TRBV9
CDR3aa: CASSLQGGENEKLFF

j_gene: TRBJ1-1
v_gene: TRBV6-5
CDR3aa: CASSYGHLNTEAFF

j_gene: TRBJ1-4
v_gene: TRBV6-1
CDR3aa: CASRRATNEKLFF

j_gene: TRBJ2-5
v_gene: TRBV9
CDR3aa: CASSVAPSPETQYF

j_gene: TRBJ2-7
v_gene: TRBV11-2
CDR3aa: CASSLGGTGFWYF

j_gene: TRBJ2-7
v_gene: TRBV7-2
CDR3aa: CASSLGAGATYEQYF

j_gene: TRBJ1-5
v_gene: TRBV30
CDR3aa: CAWSPSPGTRGSLLGVGSNQPQHF

j_gene: TRBJ2-7
v_gene: TRBV11-2
CDR3aa: CASSLWDRGEYEQYF